This T cell receptor (beta chain) was captured by sequencing in a study of T cell responses to AZD1222 COVID-19 vaccine. Whole-study results and caveats: No repertoire was sampled before or during the peak T cell response, only after it. Baseline antibody screening turned up just a handful of seropositive AZD1222 recipients. With dominance at 160-218 and 743-854, vaccine-associated CD4 TCRs spanned spike. Once two AZD1222 doses were given, Spike-specific TCR breadth and depth went up.

Turning to this clone: Its antigen remains unidentified.

Assay: immunoSEQ multiplex PCR; the TCRdb copy retains only in-frame clones and omits some. This sample has approximately 150,000 clones, with 80% to 95% found just once. CDR3 length: 13 residues. CDR1 and CDR2 from the germline V gene are MDHEN and SYDVKM. V was pared by 6 bases and J by 3 bases, with 8 bases between. The origin of this receptor is an adult in good health. Sample: peripheral blood, taken on day 0 of AZD1222 vaccination. V usage is TRBV28 and J usage is TRBJ2-2; tentatively, D is TRBD1 (6 bases). CDR3 nucleotides: TGTGCCAGCAGCAGACAGGACACCGGGGAGCTGTTTTTT. Its protein is CASSRQDTGELFF. Full variable domain (remainder filled in from reference TRBV28 and TRBJ2-2): DVKVTQSSRYLVKRTGEKVFLECVQDMDHENMFWYRQDPGLGLRLIYFSYDVKMKEKGDIPEGYSVSREKKERFSLILESASTNQTSMYLCASSRQDTGELFFGEGSRLTVL.